This TCR beta chain comes out of a study of blood T cell repertoires in COVID-19. Study-level information: Donors in the United States, Italy and Spain gave samples during acute or convalescent COVID-19. PBMCs, B-cell-depleted T cells, or T cells provided the cDNA or gDNA that made up the material.

Original processing methods: By means of reference gene primer amplification, nucleated cell counts were estimated. Assay used: immunoSEQ multiplex PCR; TCRdb lists only in-frame clones, some missing. V and J calls and clone size are those listed in that table; D and trimming were worked out from the DNA. Of 290,000 or so clones in the sample, 90% are singletons; the top ten hold roughly 4.3%. Cohort assignment relied on participant-reported clinical history. The sequence came from a woman aged 18-35 years with acute COVID-19. The specimen sequenced was PBMCs or T cells enriched from blood (not recorded which).

The CDR3 region has the DNA TGTGCCAGCAGTGAAGCGCTTCAACGAGGCACTGAAGCTTTCTTT. Translating it yields CASSEALQRGTEAFF. The chain combines TRBV2 with TRBJ1-1, with D unresolved. CDR1 and CDR2 (germline): SNHLY, FYNNEI. V was trimmed by 0 bases and J by 4 bases, leaving 12 bases between them. The CDR3 contains 15 residues.